The 28 T cell receptor beta chains below come from one sample, sequenced in a study of identifying expanded T cells in peripheral blood (dated by TCRdb to about 2019). The library relied on the immunoSEQ multiplex PCR assay. TCRdb retrieved this table from immuneACCESS and kept in-frame rearrangements only. Not all clones are present; in checked studies, unresolved V genes account for under half, and no reason is known for the remainder. Here the sample has 91,000 or so clones; approximately 91% occur a single time. Together, the top ten hold around 4% of the sample. The sequenced material came from blood. These receptors all come from a person aged 18 to 70 in good health.

The V call is TRBV6-1, the J call TRBJ2-2, with 9 bases fitting TRBD2. This CDR3 is built from 15 residues. V lost 2 bases and J lost 4; bases outside the gene matches: 2. Germline-derived CDR1 and CDR2 are MNHNS and SASEGT. The CDR3 protein is CASSEFSGSTGELFF. The CDR3 nucleotides are TGTGCCAGCAGTGAATTTAGCGGGAGCACCGGGGAGCTGTTTTTT.

The chain couples TRBV11-2 to TRBJ2-7; D is unresolved. This CDR3 has 12 amino acids. V gave up 0 bases and J gave up 4 bases, with 4 bases separating them. Per the germline V gene, CDR1 is SGHAT and CDR2 is FQNNGV. The CDR3 here is CASSLEIYEQYF. The CDR3, as DNA: TGTGCCAGCAGCTTAGAAATATACGAGCAGTACTTC.

J is TRBJ1-5 and V is TRBV4-1; D call uncertain. The V end lost 5 bases, the J end lost 9 bases, and 14 bases lay between the germline ends. This CDR3 has 13 amino acids. The germline V gene encodes CDR1 MGHRA and CDR2 YSYEKL. CDR3 amino acids: CASSEAWERPQHF. The CDR3 nucleotides are TGCGCCAGCAGCGAAGCTTGGGAAAGGCCCCAGCATTTT.

Of note for this clone: A much larger clone lies a single base off, so this may be a read error. The chain has TRBV6-1 and TRBJ2-3; maybe TRBD2 (6 bases). Trimming shortened V by 3 bases and J by 0 bases, and 7 bases separated the two germline ends. CDR3 length equals 14 residues. Germline V gene sequence: CDR1 MNHNS, CDR2 SASEGT. The CDR3 protein is CASSDGTSTDTQYF. CDR3 nucleotide sequence: TGTGCCAGCAGTGACGGGACTAGCACAGATACGCAGTATTTT.

This clone was detected once. This chain joins TRBV29-1 and TRBJ2-7, with D unclear. Germline V gives CDR1 SQVTM, CDR2 ANQGSEA. The V end was cut by 1 base, the J end by 2 bases, with 12 bases between. This CDR3 has 14 residues. CDR3 loop: CSVEVTAETYEQYF. CDR3 nucleotide sequence: TGCAGCGTTGAAGTCACCGCAGAGACCTACGAGCAGTACTTC.

The chain couples TRBV5-1 to TRBJ2-7; a weak D match, TRBD1 (7 bases). Trimming left V 4 bases short and J 0 bases short, with 20 bases between. The CDR3 is 17 residues long. Germline CDR1 is SGHRS and CDR2 is YFSETQ. The DNA for the CDR3 is TGCGCCAGCAGCCCCCTCTTGGAGGGGGCAAGCTCCTACGAGCAGTACTTC. As protein: CASSPLLEGASSYEQYF.

The rearrangement links TRBV28 to TRBJ2-4; 8 nucleotides match TRBD2. The CDR3 spans 18 residues. V lost 4 bases and J lost 8; bases outside the gene matches: 19. Looked up from germline, CDR1 is MDHEN and CDR2 is SYDVKM. The CDR3 DNA is TGTGCCAGCAGTTCCCCTCAGCGGGGGCCCGGACCTAGAGACATTCAGTACTTC. This encodes CASSSPQRGPGPRDIQYF.

This sequence joins TRBV5-1 and TRBJ1-1; 8 bases line up with TRBD1. V shed 3 bases, J shed 1 base, and the junction held 2 bases outside the gene matches. The CDR3 spans 14 residues. CDR1 is SGHRS, CDR2 YFSETQ, per germline. CDR3 bases: TGCGCCAGCAGCTCGACAGGGGAGAACACTGAAGCTTTCTTT. Amino acids: CASSSTGENTEAFF.

This clone was detected a few times. The chain employs TRBV9 and TRBJ1-3, with D unclear. The germline V gene encodes CDR1 SGDLS and CDR2 YYNGEE. V lost 0 bases, J lost 7 bases, and 14 bases lay in between. This CDR3 is 15 amino acids long. CDR3 in DNA: TGTGCCAGCAGCGTAGGAGAAAGGAGGGCCAACACCATATATTTT. Its protein product is CASSVGERRANTIYF.

This chain links TRBV19 with TRBJ2-3; D ambiguous. V lost 5 bases, J lost 2 bases, and 11 bases lay in between. The CDR3 consists of 14 residues. Germline V lookup: CDR1 LNHDA, CDR2 SQIVND (reference sequence). CDR3 region: CASSATEYTDTQYF. CDR3 DNA sequence: TGTGCCAGTAGTGCCACCGAGTACACAGATACGCAGTATTTT.

The chain uses TRBV9 and TRBJ2-3, with 8 bases that match TRBD2. This CDR3 has 16 residues. The J segment lost 1 base and the V segment lost 0 bases, leaving 4 bases of the junction unmatched. Germline assignment: CDR1 SGDLS and CDR2 YYNGEE. CDR3 DNA sequence: TGTGCCAGCAGCGTAGCGGCGGGAGGCCGCACAGATACGCAGTATTTT. This gives the protein CASSVAAGGRTDTQYF.

This rearrangement joins TRBV28 to TRBJ1-5; D not resolved. Germline CDR1 reads MDHEN; CDR2 reads SYDVKM. CDR3 length: 11 residues. V lost 11 bases to trimming and J lost 0 bases, with 5 bases between them. CDR3 sequence (DNA): TGTGCCGCTACTAGCAATCAGCCCCAGCATTTT. Translation: CAATSNQPQHF.

The V gene is TRBV5-8, the J gene TRBJ2-2; D possibly corresponds to TRBD2 (7 bases). Trimming took off 3 bases at V and 4 bases at J, with 10 bases between the two ends. CDR1 is SGHTS and CDR2 is YDEGEE in the germline V gene. The CDR3 is 14 residues long. The DNA of the CDR3 is TGTGCCAGCAGCTCGCGGGGGCTCACCGGGGAGCTGTTTTTT. This sequence encodes CASSSRGLTGELFF.

The rearrangement uses TRBV29-1 and TRBJ1-1; no reliable D call. Trimming cost V 5 bases and J 4 bases, with 8 bases left between them. This CDR3 comprises 11 residues. The germline V gene has CDR1 SQVTM and CDR2 ANQGSEA. The CDR3 region is CSVKKVTEAFF. CDR3 bases: TGCAGCGTTAAAAAGGTCACTGAAGCTTTCTTT.

V usage is TRBV9 and J usage is TRBJ1-1; D not resolved. Germline V gene lookup returns CDR1 SGDLS and CDR2 YYNGEE. This CDR3 contains 15 residues. With 3 bases removed from V and 0 bases from J, the gap between germline ends came to 12 bases. CDR3 sequence (DNA): TGTGCCAGCAGCGCAGGAAACCGGATGAACACTGAAGCTTTCTTT. Encoded protein: CASSAGNRMNTEAFF. The full variable domain, rest sourced from reference TRBV9 and TRBJ1-1, is DSGVTQTPKHLITATGQRVTLRCSPRSGDLSVYWYQQSLDQGLQFLIQYYNGEERAKGNILERFSAQQFPDLHSELNLSSLELGDSALYFCASSAGNRMNTEAFFGQGTRLTVV.

The chain is built from TRBV9 and TRBJ1-1, with 10 positions matching TRBD1. Germline loops: CDR1 SGDLS, CDR2 YYNGEE. The CDR3 contains 20 residues. J lost 1 base, V lost 4 bases, and 19 bases had no gene match. The CDR3 loop reads CASSPHGTGVHGSGNTEAFF. In nucleotides, the CDR3 is TGTGCCAGCAGCCCCCACGGGACAGGGGTTCATGGTTCCGGGAACACTGAAGCTTTCTTT.

The chain couples TRBV9 to TRBJ2-2; 8 bases match TRBD1. CDR3 length: 16 amino acids. Germline assignment: CDR1 SGDLS and CDR2 YYNGEE. V gave up 3 bases and J gave up 0 bases; unmatched junction bases: 4. The CDR3 DNA is TGTGCCAGCAGCGATGCAGGGGGCGCGAACACCGGGGAGCTGTTTTTT. This sequence encodes CASSDAGGANTGELFF.

Here the CDR3 reads CASSPRGRGLMNTEAFF. The CDR3 DNA sequence: TGTGCCAGCTCACCAAGGGGCAGGGGGCTCATGAACACTGAAGCTTTCTTT. The V gene is TRBV18, the J gene TRBJ1-1; TRBD1 agrees at 8 bases. Germline lookup yields CDR1 KGHSH and CDR2 LQKENI. The CDR3 loop spans 17 amino acids. The J segment lost 0 bases and the V segment lost 2 bases, leaving 8 bases of the junction unmatched.

The rearrangement links TRBV10-3 to TRBJ2-3; D unclear. This CDR3 is 11 amino acids long. Germline V CDR1 and CDR2: ENHRY, SYGVKD. Trimming cost V 6 bases and J 6 bases, with 7 bases left between them. The CDR3 coding sequence is TGTGCCATCAGAAATGCGGATACGCAGTATTTT. Translating gives CAIRNADTQYF.

The chain joins TRBV5-6 to TRBJ2-2, with D maybe TRBD2 (6 bases). Deletions cut 1 base from V and 4 bases from J, with 14 bases between. CDR1 and CDR2 (germline): SGHDT, YYEEEE. The CDR3 covers 16 residues. The CDR3 nucleotides are TGTGCCAGCAGCTTGTGGGTGTCGGGAGTCACCGGGGAGCTGTTTTTT. This translates into CASSLWVSGVTGELFF.

The J gene is TRBJ1-4, the V gene TRBV28, with 12 bases identical to TRBD1. Losses at the gene ends were 5 bases for V and 8 bases for J; bases not matched to a gene: 6. The CDR3 sequence is 15 residues long. The germline gives CDR1 MDHEN, CDR2 SYDVKM. The CDR3 spells CASSETGTGGEKLFF. The CDR3, as DNA: TGTGCCAGCAGTGAAACCGGGACAGGGGGCGAAAAACTGTTTTTT.

The J gene is TRBJ2-2, the V gene TRBV7-3, with 12 bases fitting TRBD1. Germline V gene sequence: CDR1 SGHTA, CDR2 FQGTGA. CDR3 length equals 17 residues. The J segment lost 7 bases and the V segment lost 0 bases, leaving 6 bases of the junction unmatched. The CDR3 sequence: CASSLTRDRGRNGELFF. CDR3 DNA: TGTGCCAGCAGCTTAACCCGGGACAGGGGGCGTAACGGGGAGCTGTTTTTT.

J is TRBJ2-3 and V is TRBV18, with 7 bases matching TRBD1. V gave up 3 bases and J gave up 6 bases; unmatched junction bases: 6. The CDR3 runs 14 residues. The germline CDR1 and CDR2 sequences are KGHSH and LQKENI. CDR3 residues: CASSPSTGMDTQYF. CDR3 sequence (DNA): TGTGCCAGCTCACCTTCGACAGGGATGGATACGCAGTATTTT.

This clone was recorded once. The rearrangement links TRBV7-3 to TRBJ2-2, with 7 positions matching TRBD1. The V segment lost 1 base and the J segment 4 bases; nucleotides outside the gene matches: 6. In germline, CDR1 is SGHTA, CDR2 FQGTGA. The CDR3 spans 16 residues. The CDR3 region is CASSLRGGAGTGELFF. CDR3 DNA: TGTGCCAGCAGCTTAAGAGGGGGCGCGGGCACCGGGGAGCTGTTTTTT.

The rearrangement uses TRBV28 and TRBJ2-7, with D possibly matching TRBD1 (6 bases). The germline V gene encodes CDR1 MDHEN and CDR2 SYDVKM. Trimming left V 6 bases short and J 0 bases short, with 12 bases between. This CDR3 comprises 14 residues. CDR3 sequence (DNA): TGTGCCAGCAGATCGGACAGAATCTCCTACGAGCAGTACTTC. Protein product: CASRSDRISYEQYF.

This chain joins TRBV7-2 and TRBJ2-7; 11 bases are shared with TRBD2. The germline V gene has CDR1 SGHTA and CDR2 FQGNSA. The length of the CDR3 is 17 residues. The V segment lost 5 bases and the J segment 6 bases; nucleotides outside the gene matches: 15. CDR3 sequence: CASSTTLAGGPRGEQYF. CDR3 nucleotide sequence: TGTGCCAGCAGCACGACGTTAGCGGGAGGGCCCAGGGGCGAGCAGTACTTC.

This clone was picked up a small number of times. This sequence joins TRBV5-1 and TRBJ1-2; TRBD1 agrees at 10 bases. V was clipped by 3 bases and J by 4 bases; unmatched bases: 0. Looked up from germline, CDR1 is SGHRS and CDR2 is YFSETQ. This CDR3 is 13 amino acids long. In DNA, the CDR3 is TGCGCCAGCAGCTGGACAGGGGGCTATGGCTACACCTTC. It is translated as CASSWTGGYGYTF.

The J gene is TRBJ2-1, the V gene TRBV4-2; 7 bases agree with TRBD2. CDR1 and CDR2 from the germline V gene are LGHNA and YNFKEQ. Losses at the gene ends were 0 bases for V and 3 bases for J; bases not matched to a gene: 5. The CDR3 loop spans 16 amino acids. The CDR3 DNA reads as TGTGCCAGCAGCCAAGAATCCCGGGACTACTACAATGAGCAGTTCTTC. This gives the protein CASSQESRDYYNEQFF.